The 15 T cell receptor beta chains below come from one sample, sequenced in a study of blood T cell repertoires in COVID-19. Measured with immunoSEQ multiplex PCR; TCRdb has only the in-frame clones, and not every one. The sample consists of a few hundred thousand clones, roughly 85% of them appearing once. The specimen was PBMCs or T cells enriched from blood (not recorded which). The receptors come from a woman in her forties who had recovered from COVID-19.

This sequence joins TRBV24-1 and TRBJ2-3; TRBD1 is a possible D gene (6 bases). The CDR3 spans 13 residues. Germline V gives CDR1 KGHDR, CDR2 SFDVKD. Trimming left V 8 bases short and J 8 bases short, with 16 bases between. CDR3 sequence (DNA): TGTGCCACCAACAACGCCGCACAGGGTACGCAGTATTTT. It yields the protein CATNNAAQGTQYF.

This chain joins TRBV6-2 or TRBV6-3 and TRBJ2-7, with 9 bases that match TRBD1. The CDR3 runs 15 residues. Trimming took 5 bases from V and 3 from J; bases not matched to a gene: 8. Germline-derived CDR1 and CDR2 are MNHEY and SVGEGT. For the CDR3, the DNA is TGTGCCAGCAGTCTTACCGGACAGGGGAACTACGAGCAGTACTTC. Translating gives CASSLTGQGNYEQYF.

This clone came up a few times. J is TRBJ2-1 and V is TRBV5-1, with 10 nucleotides matching TRBD2. The CDR3 is 15 residues long. The junction had 5 bases not matched to a gene; V was cut back by 4 bases and J by 4 bases. The V gene's germline CDR1 is SGHRS and CDR2 YFSETQ. The CDR3: CASSLAGAEYNEQFF. The CDR3 DNA is TGCGCCAGCAGCCTAGCGGGAGCAGAATACAATGAGCAGTTCTTC.

The gene calls are TRBV15 and TRBJ2-3; 7 nucleotides agree with TRBD2. This CDR3 comprises 16 residues. Looked up from germline, CDR1 is LNHNV and CDR2 is YYDKDF (reference sequence). The ends lost 0 bases at V and 7 bases at J; junction bases unmatched: 10. The CDR3 spells CATSRDVGGGPNTQYF. The CDR3 coding sequence is TGTGCCACCAGCAGAGATGTCGGGGGAGGGCCGAATACGCAGTATTTT. The full variable domain, with the rest looked up from reference TRBV15 and TRBJ2-3, is DAMVIQNPRYQVTQFGKPVTLSCSQTLNHNVMYWYQQKSSQAPKLLFHYYDKDFNNEADTPDNFQSRRPNTSFCFLDIRSPGLGDTAMYLCATSRDVGGGPNTQYFGPGTRLTVL.

This clone was recorded a few times. The rearrangement uses TRBV28 and TRBJ1-5, with D possibly being TRBD1 (5 bases). This CDR3 has 14 amino acids. Looked up from germline, CDR1 is MDHEN and CDR2 is SYDVKM. V lost 1 base and J 5 bases, leaving 9 bases between the germline ends. The CDR3 DNA reads TGTGCCAGCAGTTTATCGTGGGGGGATCAGCCCCAGCATTTT. It encodes CASSLSWGDQPQHF.

The V gene is TRBV7-9, the J gene TRBJ1-4; D remains unclear. Per germline, CDR1 SEHNR and CDR2 FQNEAQ (reference sequence). Trimming left V 5 bases short and J 4 bases short, with 5 bases between. This CDR3 is built from 12 residues. This chain's CDR3 is CASSPDNEKLFF. The DNA for the CDR3 is TGTGCCAGCAGCCCAGATAATGAAAAACTGTTTTTT.

This sequence joins TRBV28 and TRBJ2-3; a weak D match, TRBD1 (5 bases). Germline-derived CDR1 and CDR2 are MDHEN and SYDVKM. The V and J ends lost 7 bases and 0 bases respectively, with 11 bases between them. This CDR3 has 14 amino acids. The CDR3 is CASNLQGSTDTQYF. DNA for the CDR3: TGTGCCAGCAACCTCCAGGGAAGCACAGATACGCAGTATTTT.

This chain joins TRBV5-6 and TRBJ1-5; possible D gene TRBD1, 5 bases. The CDR3 has 17 residues. Trimming cost V 2 bases and J 5 bases, with 20 bases left between them. CDR1 and CDR2 from the germline V gene are SGHDT and YYEEEE. CDR3 loop: CASSFDPMVGGDQPQHF. In nucleotides, the CDR3 is TGTGCCAGCAGCTTTGATCCCATGGTGGGGGGGGATCAGCCCCAGCATTTT.

This chain connects TRBV4-3 to TRBJ1-3; 7 positions match TRBD1. V shed 2 bases and J 3 bases; nucleotides not matched to a gene: 7. Germline V gene data show CDR1 as LGHNA and CDR2 as YSLEER. The CDR3 loop spans 16 amino acids. CDR3 sequence: CASSQLGGFSGNTIYF. In DNA form, the CDR3 reads TGCGCCAGCAGCCAACTAGGGGGCTTTAGTGGAAACACCATATATTTT.

V and J are TRBV28 and TRBJ1-2; 9 bases fit TRBD1. The trim removed 3 bases at V and 4 bases at J, leaving 3 bases unmatched. The CDR3 is 14 amino acids. Germline V gene lookup returns CDR1 MDHEN and CDR2 SYDVKM. CDR3 loop: CASSFGTGSYGYTF. In DNA, the CDR3 is TGTGCCAGCAGTTTCGGGACAGGGTCCTATGGCTACACCTTC.

V gene TRBV5-4 combines with J gene TRBJ2-5, with D possibly being TRBD1 (6 bases). The CDR3 is 13 residues long. Trimming cost V 4 bases and J 2 bases, with 9 bases left between them. Germline V gives CDR1 SGHNT, CDR2 YYREEE (reference sequence). The CDR3 loop is CASSQDSQETQYF. The CDR3 DNA reads as TGTGCCAGCAGCCAGGACAGTCAAGAGACCCAGTACTTC.

The chain employs TRBV5-1 and TRBJ2-5, with TRBD1 as a possible D gene (6 bases). The CDR3 spans 14 residues. Trimming left V 0 bases short and J 7 bases short, with 13 bases between. Germline V gene data show CDR1 as SGHRS and CDR2 as YFSETQ. Here the CDR3 DNA reads TGCGCCAGCAGCTTGGGAGGGGGTTACGGGACCCAGTACTTC. Translation gives CASSLGGGYGTQYF. Supplemented by reference TRBV5-1 and TRBJ2-5, the full variable domain reads KAGVTQTPRYLIKTRGQQVTLSCSPISGHRSVSWYQQTPGQGLQFLFEYFSETQRNKGNFPGRFSGRQFSNSRSEMNVSTLELGDSALYLCASSLGGGYGTQYFGPGTRLLVL.

As regards this clone: Other DNA variants within this sample encode the same CDR3. V is TRBV28 and J is TRBJ2-7, with TRBD1 matching 9 bases. CDR3 length: 15 amino acids. CDR1 is MDHEN and CDR2 is SYDVKM in the germline V gene. After removal of 2 bases from V and 4 bases from J, the junction contained 6 bases not matched to a gene. The CDR3 DNA reads TGTGCCAGCAGTTTACCAGGACAGGGGAGGTACGAGCAGTACTTC. Translating gives CASSLPGQGRYEQYF.

The chain links TRBV3-1 (or the pseudogene TRBV3-2) to TRBJ1-1, with 7 bases lining up with TRBD1. The V and J ends lost 5 bases and 5 bases, in that order; junction bases with no gene match: 14. The V gene's germline CDR1 is LGHDT and CDR2 YNNKEL (reference sequence). The CDR3 consists of 16 residues. CDR3 in DNA: TGTGCCAGCAGCTCTCGAGGGGGCGGTATCCCGACTGAAGCTTTCTTT. This translates into CASSSRGGGIPTEAFF.

This CDR3 is CASTSPGTGGFGYTF. CDR3 sequence (DNA): TGTGCCAGCACCTCACCAGGGACAGGGGGCTTTGGCTACACCTTC. The chain is built from TRBV28 and TRBJ1-2; 12 bases agree with TRBD1. Trimming cost V 7 bases and J 7 bases; bases outside gene matches: 10. Germline V gene data show CDR1 as MDHEN and CDR2 as SYDVKM. The length of the CDR3 is 15 residues.